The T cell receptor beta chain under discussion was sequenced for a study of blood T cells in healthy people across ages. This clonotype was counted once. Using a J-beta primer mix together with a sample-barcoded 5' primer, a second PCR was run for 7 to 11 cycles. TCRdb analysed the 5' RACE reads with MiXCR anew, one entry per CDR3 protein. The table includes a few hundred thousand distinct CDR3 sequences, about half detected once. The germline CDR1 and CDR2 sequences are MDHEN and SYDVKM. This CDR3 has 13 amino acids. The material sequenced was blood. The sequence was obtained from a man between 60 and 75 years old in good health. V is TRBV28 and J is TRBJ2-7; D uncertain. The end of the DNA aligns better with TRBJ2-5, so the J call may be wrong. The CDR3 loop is CASSARVTETQYF. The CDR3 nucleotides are TGTGCCAGCTCCGCTAGGGTAACAGAGACCCAGTACTTC.